This passage covers 32 T cell receptor beta chains from one sample sequenced in a study of T cell responses to AZD1222 COVID-19 vaccine. The table came from immunoSEQ multiplex PCR; TCRdb's copy has only in-frame clones and leaves some out. The table shows tens of thousands of clones, with 80% occurring only once. The sequences come from peripheral blood, collected 28 days after the second AZD1222 dose. Source of these receptors: an adult who received the AZD1222 COVID-19 vaccine.

The rearrangement links TRBV27 to TRBJ1-6; TRBD1 matches at 10 bases. Germline assignment: CDR1 MNHEY and CDR2 SMNVEV (reference sequence). The CDR3 runs 15 residues. The V and J ends lost 5 bases and 5 bases, in that order; junction bases with no gene match: 3. CDR3 sequence reads: CASSQGTGDNSPLHF. The CDR3 nucleotides read TGTGCCAGCAGTCAGGGGACAGGGGATAATTCACCCCTCCACTTT.

CDR3 sequence reads: CASSPIIPTGQGLKAQHF. The CDR3 nucleotides are TGTGCCAGCAGCCCTATTATCCCCACGGGACAGGGGCTTAAGGCCCAGCATTTT. The V gene is TRBV7-8, the J gene TRBJ1-5; 10 nucleotides line up with TRBD1. Germline lookup yields CDR1 SGHVS and CDR2 FQNEAQ. With 5 bases clipped from V and 11 bases from J, the junction kept 21 bases outside the gene matches. The CDR3 contains 18 residues. The full variable domain, rest sourced from reference TRBV7-8 and TRBJ1-5, is GAGVSQSPRYKVAKRGQDVALRCDPISGHVSLFWYQQALGQGPEFLTYFQNEAQLDKSGLPSDRFFAERPEGSVSTLKIQRTQQEDSAVYLCASSPIIPTGQGLKAQHFGDGTRLSIL.

The J gene is TRBJ1-2, the V gene TRBV5-1; 7 bases align to TRBD1. After removal of 0 bases from V and 2 bases from J, the junction contained 10 bases not matched to a gene. This CDR3 is 17 amino acids long. Germline CDR1 and CDR2: SGHRS and YFSETQ. The CDR3 loop is CASSLGATGDRNYGYTF. The DNA for the CDR3 is TGCGCCAGCAGCTTGGGGGCCACAGGGGACAGAAACTATGGCTACACCTTC.

V and J are TRBV11-1 and TRBJ1-1, with D unclear. The CDR3 covers 11 residues. Germline lookup yields CDR1 SGHAT and CDR2 FQDESV (reference sequence). Trimming left V 5 bases short and J 10 bases short, with 11 bases between. The CDR3 here is CASSLGRRAFF. The CDR3 DNA sequence: TGTGCCAGCAGCCTAGGAAGAAGAGCTTTCTTT.

V and J are TRBV6-2 or TRBV6-3 and TRBJ2-7; D unresolved. The CDR3 runs 11 residues. Looked up from germline, CDR1 is MNHEY and CDR2 is SVGEGT. The V end was cut by 2 bases, the J end by 3 bases, with 2 bases between. The CDR3 DNA is TGTGCCAGCAGTTACCTCTACGAGCAGTACTTC. This encodes CASSYLYEQYF.

The chain employs TRBV7-8 and TRBJ1-5; 7 nucleotides align to TRBD1. This CDR3 contains 15 residues. V was clipped by 4 bases and J by 7 bases; unmatched bases: 10. Germline CDR1 is SGHVS and CDR2 is FQNEAQ. CDR3 loop: CASSSRQGMDQPQHF. The CDR3 DNA reads TGTGCCAGCAGCTCACGACAGGGTATGGACCAGCCCCAGCATTTT. Together with reference TRBV7-8 and TRBJ1-5, the CDR3 gives the full variable domain: GAGVSQSPRYKVAKRGQDVALRCDPISGHVSLFWYQQALGQGPEFLTYFQNEAQLDKSGLPSDRFFAERPEGSVSTLKIQRTQQEDSAVYLCASSSRQGMDQPQHFGDGTRLSIL.

The chain links TRBV3-1 (or the pseudogene TRBV3-2) to TRBJ2-6; the D is unclear. CDR3 length: 17 amino acids. Between the trimmed V and J ends, which lost 0 bases and 2 bases, there was a span of 11 bases. The germline CDR1 and CDR2 sequences are LGHDT and YNNKEL (reference sequence). The CDR3 region has the DNA TGTGCCAGCAGCCAAGAGACGGTCTTTGCTGGGGCCAACGTCCTGACTTTC. Protein sequence: CASSQETVFAGANVLTF.

The chain employs TRBV28 and TRBJ1-3; D gene unclear. Germline V CDR1 and CDR2: MDHEN, SYDVKM. The CDR3 is 12 amino acids. V lost 8 bases, J lost 0 bases, and 5 bases lay in between. The CDR3 bases are TGTGCCAGCGTGAGCTCTGGAAACACCATATATTTT. This codes for CASVSSGNTIYF. Drawing the rest from reference TRBV28 and TRBJ1-3, the complete variable domain is DVKVTQSSRYLVKRTGEKVFLECVQDMDHENMFWYRQDPGLGLRLIYFSYDVKMKEKGDIPEGYSVSREKKERFSLILESASTNQTSMYLCASVSSGNTIYFGEGSWLTVV.

This clone was seen just once. The chain is built from TRBV28 and TRBJ2-7, with 8 bases fitting TRBD1. Germline trimming cut 8 bases from V and 0 bases from J; bases unmatched to any gene: 9. The CDR3 has 15 amino acids. The germline gives CDR1 MDHEN, CDR2 SYDVKM. CDR3 DNA sequence: TGTGCCAGCCGGGGTTACAGGGGGAGCTCCTACGAGCAGTACTTC. It yields the protein CASRGYRGSSYEQYF.

The rearrangement links TRBV30 to TRBJ1-5, with D perhaps matching TRBD1 (6 bases). CDR1 and CDR2 from the germline V gene are GTSNPN and SVGIG (reference sequence). The CDR3 has 13 amino acids. The germline V and J ends were trimmed by 2 bases and 5 bases, with 10 bases remaining between them. The CDR3 region is CAWSRQGYQPQHF. The DNA of the CDR3 is TGTGCCTGGAGTCGGCAGGGGTATCAGCCCCAGCATTTT.

This clone was observed a few times. The chain uses TRBV11-1 and TRBJ1-5; weak D call: TRBD1 (5 bases). CDR1 SGHAT and CDR2 FQDESV come from the germline V gene (reference sequence). Trimming removed 5 bases from V and 4 bases from J, with 9 bases in between. This CDR3 spans 13 amino acids. The CDR3: CASSPTENQPQHF. CDR3 sequence (DNA): TGTGCCAGCAGCCCGACAGAGAATCAGCCCCAGCATTTT.

This clone has a handful of counts. V is TRBV12-3 or TRBV12-4 and J is TRBJ2-7, with a weak D call TRBD1 (5 bases). The length of the CDR3 is 11 residues. The germline V and J ends were trimmed by 6 bases and 12 bases, with 15 bases remaining between them. The CDR3 region is CASRSVRRGYF. In DNA form, the CDR3 reads TGTGCCAGCAGGTCAGTGCGTAGGGGGTACTTC.

V is TRBV6-7 and J is TRBJ1-5, with 10 bases that match TRBD1. TRBV6-7 is annotated as an ORF whose role is uncertain. V shed 5 bases and J 1 base; nucleotides not matched to a gene: 8. This CDR3 is 17 amino acids long. CDR3 coding DNA: TGTGCCAGCAGTAAACAGGACAGGGGGGAGAGCAATCAGCCCCAGCATTTT. Its protein is CASSKQDRGESNQPQHF.

The CDR3 bases are TGTGCCAGCAGCCCAGACGGAGGTGGGCAGTATTTT. This sequence encodes CASSPDGGGQYF. This chain uses TRBV12-3 or TRBV12-4 with TRBJ2-3; possible D gene TRBD2, 5 bases. V lost 6 bases to trimming and J lost 11 bases, with 15 bases between them. This CDR3 is 12 amino acids long.

V usage is TRBV5-4 and J usage is TRBJ2-1; D tentatively reads TRBD1 or TRBD2 (5 bases each). Germline V gene lookup returns CDR1 SGHNT and CDR2 YYREEE (reference sequence). The V gene lost 4 bases and the J gene lost 7 bases, with 12 bases spanning the gap. This CDR3 region has 13 residues. CDR3 protein: CASSTGTGNEQFF. The CDR3 DNA reads TGTGCCAGCAGCACCGGGACGGGAAATGAGCAGTTCTTC. Supplemented by reference TRBV5-4 and TRBJ2-1, the full variable domain reads ETGVTQSPTHLIKTRGQQVTLRCSSQSGHNTVSWYQQALGQGPQFIFQYYREEENGRGNFPPRFSGLQFPNYSSELNVNALELDDSALYLCASSTGTGNEQFFGPGTRLTVL.

The rearrangement joins TRBV3-1 (or the pseudogene TRBV3-2) to TRBJ1-5; D gene uncertain. The ends were cut back, 4 bases at V and 5 bases at J, with 9 bases in the middle. The CDR3 runs to 13 residues. Germline V gives CDR1 LGHDT, CDR2 YNNKEL (reference sequence). In DNA, the CDR3 is TGTGCCAGCAGCCGCGGCAGAGATCAGCCCCAGCATTTT. Residues: CASSRGRDQPQHF.

The chain joins TRBV19 to TRBJ1-2; tentatively, D is TRBD1 (6 bases). The CDR3 loop spans 14 amino acids. The V gene lost 4 bases and the J gene lost 1 base, with 10 bases spanning the gap. Germline V CDR1 and CDR2: LNHDA, SQIVND (reference sequence). CDR3 protein: CASSTPDSNYGYTF. DNA for the CDR3: TGTGCCAGTAGTACCCCGGACAGTAACTATGGCTACACCTTC.

This sequence joins TRBV11-3 and TRBJ2-1; no firm D call. V was cut by 4 bases and J by 4 bases, with 5 bases left in between. The length of the CDR3 is 12 residues. CDR1 SGHNT and CDR2 YENEEA come from the germline V gene. As DNA, the CDR3 is TGTGCCAGCAGCTCTAATTACAATGAGCAGTTCTTC. Its translation is CASSSNYNEQFF.

The V and J genes are TRBV3-1 (or the pseudogene TRBV3-2) and TRBJ2-2; D is uncertain. Germline V gives CDR1 LGHDT, CDR2 YNNKEL (reference sequence). The V end lost 3 bases, the J end lost 2 bases, and 4 bases lay between the germline ends. The CDR3 has 13 amino acids. The CDR3 reads CASSQPNTGELFF. The CDR3 DNA sequence: TGTGCCAGCAGCCAGCCAAACACCGGGGAGCTGTTTTTT.

This clone appeared a few times. The V gene is TRBV4-1, the J gene TRBJ1-5, with TRBD1 matching over 10 bases. The CDR3 length is 15 residues. Germline CDR1 MGHRA, CDR2 YSYEKL. V lost 8 bases and J lost 3; bases outside the gene matches: 7. For the CDR3, the DNA is TGCGCCAGCGGGATGACAGGGGGCCTCAATCAGCCCCAGCATTTT. It translates to CASGMTGGLNQPQHF.

The V call is TRBV7-9, the J call TRBJ1-4; D is uncertain. The germline V gene encodes CDR1 SEHNR and CDR2 FQNEAQ (reference sequence). The CDR3 contains 15 residues. Trimming removed 3 bases from V and 0 bases from J, with 8 bases in between. CDR3 loop: CASSFPSTTNEKLFF. The DNA of the CDR3 is TGTGCCAGCAGCTTCCCATCTACAACTAATGAAAAACTGTTTTTT. The entire variable domain, with the rest obtained from reference TRBV7-9 and TRBJ1-4, is as follows: DTGVSQNPRHKITKRGQNVTFRCDPISEHNRLYWYRQTLGQGPEFLTYFQNEAQLEKSRLLSDRFSAERPKGSFSTLEIQRTEQGDSAMYLCASSFPSTTNEKLFFGSGTQLSVL.

The chain combines TRBV6-2 or TRBV6-3 with TRBJ2-1; D is undetermined. Trimming took 5 bases from V and 8 from J, leaving 13 bases between them. Germline V gene sequence: CDR1 MNHEY, CDR2 SVGEGT. CDR3 length equals 13 residues. CDR3: CASSTVRGDEQFF. For the CDR3, the DNA is TGTGCCAGCAGTACCGTCAGAGGCGATGAGCAGTTCTTC.

The table lists this clone with a count of one. In DNA, the CDR3 is TGTGCCAGCAGCTTAGCCGACATAAACACTGAAGCTTTCTTT. Amino acids: CASSLADINTEAFF. This chain uses TRBV7-8 with TRBJ1-1; no firm D call. Germline CDR1 SGHVS, CDR2 FQNEAQ. The CDR3 is 14 residues long. Deletions cut 0 bases from V and 2 bases from J, with 7 bases between. The full variable domain, completed using reference TRBV7-8 and TRBJ1-1, is GAGVSQSPRYKVAKRGQDVALRCDPISGHVSLFWYQQALGQGPEFLTYFQNEAQLDKSGLPSDRFFAERPEGSVSTLKIQRTQQEDSAVYLCASSLADINTEAFFGQGTRLTVV.

The CDR3 DNA is TGCGCCAGCAGTGAGCCCGACAGGGGTGCGACTTTCTTT. Residues: CASSEPDRGATFF. The gene calls are TRBV10-1 and TRBJ1-1, with TRBD1 identical over 8 bases. Germline CDR1 and CDR2: WNHNN and SYGVQD (reference sequence). The J segment lost 12 bases and the V segment lost 2 bases, leaving 8 bases of the junction unmatched. CDR3 size: 13 residues.

As for this clone: The same CDR3 is also encoded by other DNA sequences in this sample. The chain has TRBV15 and TRBJ1-1; D not resolved. V shed 0 bases and J shed 4 bases, with 9 bases lying between them. The CDR3 consists of 14 residues. Germline values: CDR1 LNHNV, CDR2 YYDKDF (reference sequence). CDR3 DNA: TGTGCCACCAGCAGAGATCTGGGAGGCACTGAAGCTTTCTTT. It yields the protein CATSRDLGGTEAFF.

The chain uses TRBV2 and TRBJ1-4; 8 bases fit TRBD1. This CDR3 spans 16 amino acids. The germline CDR1 and CDR2 sequences are SNHLY and FYNNEI. V gave up 3 bases and J gave up 3 bases; unmatched junction bases: 6. CDR3 in amino acids: CASSEVQGAANEKLFF. CDR3 bases: TGTGCCAGCAGTGAGGTTCAGGGGGCGGCTAATGAAAAACTGTTTTTT.

V and J are TRBV19 and TRBJ1-6; D is unresolved. This CDR3 spans 14 amino acids. With 6 bases removed from V and 2 bases from J, the gap between germline ends came to 8 bases. Germline-derived CDR1 and CDR2 are LNHDA and SQIVND (reference sequence). DNA for the CDR3: TGTGCCAGTAGCGGCAGCCCCTATAATTCACCCCTCCACTTT. It codes for CASSGSPYNSPLHF.

The gene calls are TRBV27 and TRBJ1-1, with D perhaps matching TRBD1 (6 bases). Trimming took off 4 bases at V and 1 base at J, with 22 bases between the two ends. Germline-derived CDR1 and CDR2 are MNHEY and SMNVEV (reference sequence). CDR3 size: 18 residues. CDR3 in amino acids: CASSSLGTGRVPNTEAFF. Here the CDR3 DNA reads TGTGCCAGCAGTTCGCTGGGAACAGGGAGGGTACCGAACACTGAAGCTTTCTTT.

This sequence joins TRBV28 and TRBJ1-2, with D unresolved. This CDR3 is built from 12 residues. From germline, CDR1 is MDHEN and CDR2 SYDVKM. V gave up 5 bases and J gave up 3 bases, with 7 bases separating them. The CDR3 bases are TGTGCCAGCAGTCCATTCGACTATGGCTACACCTTC. Its translation is CASSPFDYGYTF.

V and J are TRBV7-8 and TRBJ1-4; D not resolved. Trimming shortened V by 2 bases and J by 2 bases, and 9 bases separated the two germline ends. This CDR3 region has 15 residues. Germline CDR1 SGHVS, CDR2 FQNEAQ. The CDR3 loop reads CASSLLRRTNEKLFF. CDR3 nucleotide sequence: TGTGCCAGCAGCTTATTGCGACGGACTAATGAAAAACTGTTTTTT.

This chain joins TRBV6-5 and TRBJ1-4; no reliable D call. The germline V gene has CDR1 MNHEY and CDR2 SVGAGI. The CDR3 runs to 14 residues. V shed 3 bases and J shed 8 bases, with 13 bases lying between them. Written as DNA, the CDR3 is TGTGCCAGCAGTTATCAGACGAGAGGGGAAAAACTGTTTTTT. It codes for CASSYQTRGEKLFF.

J is TRBJ2-3 and V is TRBV11-2, with D uncertain. This CDR3 region has 14 residues. V lost 5 bases and J lost 8, with 17 bases in between. Germline V gene data show CDR1 as SGHAT and CDR2 as FQNNGV. The CDR3 DNA reads as TGTGCCAGCAGCCCCGGGCAGGAACTTGGTACGCAGTATTTT. This encodes CASSPGQELGTQYF. The full variable domain, rest sourced from reference TRBV11-2 and TRBJ2-3, is EAGVAQSPRYKIIEKRQSVAFWCNPISGHATLYWYQQILGQGPKLLIQFQNNGVVDDSQLPKDRFSAERLKGVDSTLKIQPAKLEDSAVYLCASSPGQELGTQYFGPGTRLTVL.